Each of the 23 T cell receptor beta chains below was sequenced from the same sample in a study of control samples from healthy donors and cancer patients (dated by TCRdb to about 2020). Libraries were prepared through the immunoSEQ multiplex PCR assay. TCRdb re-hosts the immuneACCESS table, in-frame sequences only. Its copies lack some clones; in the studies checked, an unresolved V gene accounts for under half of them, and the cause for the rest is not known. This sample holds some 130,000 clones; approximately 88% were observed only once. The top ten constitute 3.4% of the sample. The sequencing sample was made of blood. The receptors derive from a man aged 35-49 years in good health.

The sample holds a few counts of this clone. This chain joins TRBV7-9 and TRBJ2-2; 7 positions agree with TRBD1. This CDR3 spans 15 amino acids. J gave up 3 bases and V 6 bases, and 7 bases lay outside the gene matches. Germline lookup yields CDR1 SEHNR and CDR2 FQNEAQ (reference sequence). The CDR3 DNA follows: TGTGCCAGCAGAACTACCGGGACAGACACCGGGGAGCTGTTTTTT. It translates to CASRTTGTDTGELFF.

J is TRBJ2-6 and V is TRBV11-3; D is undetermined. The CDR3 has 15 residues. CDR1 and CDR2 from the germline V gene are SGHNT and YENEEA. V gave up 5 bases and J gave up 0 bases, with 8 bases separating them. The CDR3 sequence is CASSPGSSGANVLTF. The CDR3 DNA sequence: TGTGCCAGCAGCCCGGGCAGCTCTGGGGCCAACGTCCTGACTTTC. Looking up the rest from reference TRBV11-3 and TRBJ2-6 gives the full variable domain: EAGVVQSPRYKIIEKKQPVAFWCNPISGHNTLYWYLQNLGQGPELLIRYENEEAVDDSQLPKDRFSAERLKGVDSTLKIQPAELGDSAVYLCASSPGSSGANVLTFGAGSRLTVL.

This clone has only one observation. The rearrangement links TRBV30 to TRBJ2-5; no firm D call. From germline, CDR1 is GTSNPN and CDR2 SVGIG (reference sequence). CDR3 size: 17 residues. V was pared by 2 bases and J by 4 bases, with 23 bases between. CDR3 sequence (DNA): TGTGCCTGGAGTCCCGCCGGGTTGGGTTCTAGGAGAGAGACCCAGTACTTC. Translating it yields CAWSPAGLGSRRETQYF.

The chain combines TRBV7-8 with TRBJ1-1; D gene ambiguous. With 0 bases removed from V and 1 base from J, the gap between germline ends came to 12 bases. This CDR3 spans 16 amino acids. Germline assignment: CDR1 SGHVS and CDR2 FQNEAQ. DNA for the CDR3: TGTGCCAGCAGCTTAGCTATCCGGAGTAGGAACACTGAAGCTTTCTTT. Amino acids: CASSLAIRSRNTEAFF.

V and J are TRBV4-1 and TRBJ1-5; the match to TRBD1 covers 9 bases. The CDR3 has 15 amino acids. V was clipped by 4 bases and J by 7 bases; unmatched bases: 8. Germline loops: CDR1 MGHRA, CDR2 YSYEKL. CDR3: CASSPGQGPQQPQHF. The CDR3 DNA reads TGCGCCAGCAGCCCCGGACAGGGGCCTCAGCAGCCCCAGCATTTT.

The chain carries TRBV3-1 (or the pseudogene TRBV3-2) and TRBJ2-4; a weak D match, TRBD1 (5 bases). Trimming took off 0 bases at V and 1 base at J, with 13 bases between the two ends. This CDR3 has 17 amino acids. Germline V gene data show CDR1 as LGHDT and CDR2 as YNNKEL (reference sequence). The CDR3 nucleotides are TGTGCCAGCAGCCAAGACAGGGCGAGGTGGGCCAAAAACATTCAGTACTTC. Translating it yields CASSQDRARWAKNIQYF.

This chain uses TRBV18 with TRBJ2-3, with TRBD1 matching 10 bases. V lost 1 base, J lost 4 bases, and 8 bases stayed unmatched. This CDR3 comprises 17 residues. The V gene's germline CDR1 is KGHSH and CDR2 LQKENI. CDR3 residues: CASSPLGQGVLADTQYF. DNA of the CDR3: TGTGCCAGCTCACCACTAGGACAGGGGGTGTTAGCAGATACGCAGTATTTT.

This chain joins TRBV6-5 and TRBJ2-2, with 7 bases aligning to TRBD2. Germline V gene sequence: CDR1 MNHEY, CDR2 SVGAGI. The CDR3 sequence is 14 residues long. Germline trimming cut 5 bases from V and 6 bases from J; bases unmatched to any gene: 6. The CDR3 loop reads CASSRTSVAGELFF. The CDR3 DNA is TGTGCCAGCAGTCGTACTAGCGTGGCCGGGGAGCTGTTTTTT.

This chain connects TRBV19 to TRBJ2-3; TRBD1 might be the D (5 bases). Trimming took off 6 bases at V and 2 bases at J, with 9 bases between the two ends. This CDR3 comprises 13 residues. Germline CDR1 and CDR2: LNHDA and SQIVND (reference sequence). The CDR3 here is CASRDTHTDTQYF. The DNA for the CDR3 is TGTGCCAGTAGGGACACTCACACAGATACGCAGTATTTT. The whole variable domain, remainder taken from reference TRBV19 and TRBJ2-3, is DGGITQSPKYLFRKEGQNVTLSCEQNLNHDAMYWYRQDPGQGLRLIYYSQIVNDFQKGDIAEGYSVSREKKESFPLTVTSAQKNPTAFYLCASRDTHTDTQYFGPGTRLTVL.

CDR3 sequence reads: CASSLAGQVQETQYF. The CDR3, as DNA: TGCGCCAGCAGCTTGGCCGGCCAGGTCCAAGAGACCCAGTACTTC. The chain uses TRBV5-1 and TRBJ2-5; no clear D gene. V was shortened by 0 bases and J by 1 base, with 10 bases between the two germline ends. The V gene's germline CDR1 is SGHRS and CDR2 YFSETQ. The CDR3 loop spans 15 amino acids.

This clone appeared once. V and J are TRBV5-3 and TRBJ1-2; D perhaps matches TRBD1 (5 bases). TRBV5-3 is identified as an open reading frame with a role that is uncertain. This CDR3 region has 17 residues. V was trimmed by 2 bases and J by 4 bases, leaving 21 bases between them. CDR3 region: CARSFKQDRRSGYGYTF. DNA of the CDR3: TGTGCCAGAAGCTTTAAACAGGACCGAAGATCAGGCTATGGCTACACCTTC.

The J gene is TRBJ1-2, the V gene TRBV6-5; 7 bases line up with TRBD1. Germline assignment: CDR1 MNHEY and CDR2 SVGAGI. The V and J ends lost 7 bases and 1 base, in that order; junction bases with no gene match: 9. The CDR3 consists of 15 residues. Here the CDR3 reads CASKKPGQNNYGYTF. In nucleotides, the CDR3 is TGTGCCAGCAAAAAACCGGGACAGAATAACTATGGCTACACCTTC.

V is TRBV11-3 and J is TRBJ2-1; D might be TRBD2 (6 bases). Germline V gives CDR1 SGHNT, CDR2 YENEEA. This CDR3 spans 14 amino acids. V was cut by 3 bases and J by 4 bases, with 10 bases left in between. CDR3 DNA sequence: TGTGCCAGCAGCTTTTCTAGCGCATACAATGAGCAGTTCTTC. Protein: CASSFSSAYNEQFF.

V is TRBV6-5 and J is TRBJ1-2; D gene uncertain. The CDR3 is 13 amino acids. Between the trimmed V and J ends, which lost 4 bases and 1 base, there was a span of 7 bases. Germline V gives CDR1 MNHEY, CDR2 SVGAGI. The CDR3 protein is CASSSTVNYGYTF. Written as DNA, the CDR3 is TGTGCCAGCAGTTCTACAGTTAACTATGGCTACACCTTC.

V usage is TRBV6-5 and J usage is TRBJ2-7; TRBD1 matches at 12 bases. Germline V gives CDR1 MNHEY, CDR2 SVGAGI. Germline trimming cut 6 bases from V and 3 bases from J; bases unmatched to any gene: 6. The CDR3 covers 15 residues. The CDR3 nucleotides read TGTGCCAGCAGCGTCGGGACAGGGGGCTTCTACGAGCAGTACTTC. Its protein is CASSVGTGGFYEQYF.

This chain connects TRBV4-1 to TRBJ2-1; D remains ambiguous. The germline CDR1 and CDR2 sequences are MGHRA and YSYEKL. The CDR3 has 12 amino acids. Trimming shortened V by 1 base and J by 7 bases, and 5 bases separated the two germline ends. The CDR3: CASSQVGNEQFF. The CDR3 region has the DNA TGCGCCAGCAGCCAAGTAGGGAATGAGCAGTTCTTC.

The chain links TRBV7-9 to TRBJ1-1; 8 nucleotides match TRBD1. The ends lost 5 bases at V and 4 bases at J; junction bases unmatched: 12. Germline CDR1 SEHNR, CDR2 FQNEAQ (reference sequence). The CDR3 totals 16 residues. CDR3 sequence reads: CASSPPGQALVTEAFF. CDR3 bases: TGTGCCAGCAGCCCTCCGGGACAGGCGTTGGTCACTGAAGCTTTCTTT.

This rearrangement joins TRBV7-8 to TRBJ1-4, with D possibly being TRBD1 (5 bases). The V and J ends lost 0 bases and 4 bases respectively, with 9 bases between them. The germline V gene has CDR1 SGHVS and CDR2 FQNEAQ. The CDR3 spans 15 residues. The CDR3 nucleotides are TGTGCCAGCAGCTTAGCGCAGGGATTTAATGAAAAACTGTTTTTT. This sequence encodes CASSLAQGFNEKLFF.

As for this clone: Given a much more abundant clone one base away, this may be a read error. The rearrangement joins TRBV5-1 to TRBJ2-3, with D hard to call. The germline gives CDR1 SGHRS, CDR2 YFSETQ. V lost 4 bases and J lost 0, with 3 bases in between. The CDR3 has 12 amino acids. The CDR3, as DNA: TGCGCCAGCAGCCATAGCACAGATACGCAGTATTTT. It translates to CASSHSTDTQYF.

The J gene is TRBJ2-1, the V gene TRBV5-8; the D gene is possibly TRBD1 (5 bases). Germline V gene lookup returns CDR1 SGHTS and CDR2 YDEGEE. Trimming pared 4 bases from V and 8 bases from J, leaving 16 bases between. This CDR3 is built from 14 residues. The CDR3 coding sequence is TGTGCCAGCAGCCGCCTTGGACAAGGCGATGAGCAGTTCTTC. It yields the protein CASSRLGQGDEQFF. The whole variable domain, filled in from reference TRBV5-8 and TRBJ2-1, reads EAGVTQSPTHLIKTRGQQATLRCSPISGHTSVYWYQQALGLGLQFLLWYDEGEERNRGNFPPRFSGRQFPNYSSELNVNALELEDSALYLCASSRLGQGDEQFFGPGTRLTVL.

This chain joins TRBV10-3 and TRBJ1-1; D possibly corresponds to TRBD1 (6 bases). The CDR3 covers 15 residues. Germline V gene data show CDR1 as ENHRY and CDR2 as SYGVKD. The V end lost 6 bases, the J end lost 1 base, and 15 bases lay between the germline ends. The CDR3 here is CAIRDSGTRNTEAFF. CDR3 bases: TGTGCCATCAGGGATTCCGGGACAAGGAACACTGAAGCTTTCTTT.

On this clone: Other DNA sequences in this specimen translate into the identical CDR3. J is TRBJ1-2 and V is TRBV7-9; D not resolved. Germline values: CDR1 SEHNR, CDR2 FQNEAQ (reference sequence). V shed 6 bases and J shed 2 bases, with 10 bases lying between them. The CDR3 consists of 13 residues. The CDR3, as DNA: TGTGCCAGCAGTCCAGGACGGAACTATGGCTACACCTTC. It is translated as CASSPGRNYGYTF. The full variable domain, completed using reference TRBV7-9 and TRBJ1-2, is DTGVSQNPRHKITKRGQNVTFRCDPISEHNRLYWYRQTLGQGPEFLTYFQNEAQLEKSRLLSDRFSAERPKGSFSTLEIQRTEQGDSAMYLCASSPGRNYGYTFGSGTRLTVV.

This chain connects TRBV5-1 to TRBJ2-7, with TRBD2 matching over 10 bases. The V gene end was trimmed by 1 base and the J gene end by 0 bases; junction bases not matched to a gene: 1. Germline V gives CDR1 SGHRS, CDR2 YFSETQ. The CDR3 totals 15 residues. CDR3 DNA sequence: TGCGCCAGCAGCTTGACTAGCGGGGCCTCCTACGAGCAGTACTTC. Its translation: CASSLTSGASYEQYF.